The 3 T cell receptor beta chains reported below all come from one sample, sequenced in a study of T cell changes during pregnancy in multiple sclerosis. Measured with immunoSEQ multiplex PCR; TCRdb has only the in-frame clones, and not every one. The sample has fewer than 90,000 clones, roughly 93% seen once. The material sequenced was peripheral blood, taken in the third trimester of pregnancy. These receptor sequences come from a female donor in good health, enrolled as a control in a pregnancy study.

J is TRBJ1-4 and V is TRBV7-9, with 9 bases identical to TRBD1. The CDR3 has 18 residues. The V gene's germline CDR1 is SEHNR and CDR2 FQNEAQ (reference sequence). The V and J ends lost 3 bases and 0 bases, in that order; junction bases with no gene match: 8. CDR3 region: CASSFRNRGPATNEKLFF. CDR3 nucleotides: TGTGCCAGCAGCTTCCGAAACAGGGGGCCAGCAACTAATGAAAAACTGTTTTTT. Full variable domain (missing parts from reference TRBV7-9 and TRBJ1-4): DTGVSQNPRHKITKRGQNVTFRCDPISEHNRLYWYRQTLGQGPEFLTYFQNEAQLEKSRLLSDRFSAERPKGSFSTLEIQRTEQGDSAMYLCASSFRNRGPATNEKLFFGSGTQLSVL.

This chain links TRBV18 with TRBJ2-7; 11 bases fit TRBD1. Germline CDR1 reads KGHSH; CDR2 reads LQKENI. The trim removed 1 base at V and 4 bases at J, leaving 0 bases unmatched. This CDR3 has 14 residues. The CDR3 nucleotides are TGTGCCAGCTCACCACGGGACAGGGGGTACGAGCAGTACTTC. Protein product: CASSPRDRGYEQYF.

The chain recombines TRBV5-1 with TRBJ2-7, with 9 bases that match TRBD1. This CDR3 spans 14 amino acids. The V gene end was trimmed by 3 bases and the J gene end by 5 bases; junction bases not matched to a gene: 6. Per the germline V gene, CDR1 is SGHRS and CDR2 is YFSETQ. The CDR3 DNA follows: TGCGCCAGCAGCTCTCAAACAGGGGGCGACGAGCAGTACTTC. This gives the protein CASSSQTGGDEQYF.